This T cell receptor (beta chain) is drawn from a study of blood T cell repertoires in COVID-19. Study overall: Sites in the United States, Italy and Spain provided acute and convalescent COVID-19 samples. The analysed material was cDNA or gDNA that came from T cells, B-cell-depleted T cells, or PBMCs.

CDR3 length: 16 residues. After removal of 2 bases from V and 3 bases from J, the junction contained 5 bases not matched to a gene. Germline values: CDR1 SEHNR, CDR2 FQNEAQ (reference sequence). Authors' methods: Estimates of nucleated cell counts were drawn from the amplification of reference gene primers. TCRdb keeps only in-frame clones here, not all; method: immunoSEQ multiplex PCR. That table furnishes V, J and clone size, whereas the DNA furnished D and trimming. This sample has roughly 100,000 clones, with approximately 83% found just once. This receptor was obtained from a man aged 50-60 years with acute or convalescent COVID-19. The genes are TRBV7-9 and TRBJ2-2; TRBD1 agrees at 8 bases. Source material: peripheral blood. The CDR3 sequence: CASSLRGTGHTGELFF. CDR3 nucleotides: TGTGCCAGCAGCTTACGCGGGACAGGACACACCGGGGAGCTGTTTTTT. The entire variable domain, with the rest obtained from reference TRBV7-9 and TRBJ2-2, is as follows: DTGVSQNPRHKITKRGQNVTFRCDPISEHNRLYWYRQTLGQGPEFLTYFQNEAQLEKSRLLSDRFSAERPKGSFSTLEIQRTEQGDSAMYLCASSLRGTGHTGELFFGEGSRLTVL.